The clone carrying this T cell receptor beta chain was detected ten times or more. As yet, its antigen is unknown. This sample was included in a study of early T cells in non-severe SARS-CoV-2 infection. Study information: Alpha and beta chains were unpaired, from unsorted whole-blood bulk RNA.

The study, taken as a whole, reports: Matching against VDJdb likely underestimated virus-specific expansions, favoring anti-spike CD8.

Individual cDNA molecules received unique molecular identifiers during library preparation. TCRdb redid the calling of the 5' RACE reads with MiXCR, one entry per CDR3 protein. The data contain 25,000 to 35,000 distinct CDR3 sequences, around 6.6% of them singletons. The receptor comes from an adult who was a healthcare worker with PCR-confirmed SARS-CoV-2 infection or an uninfected control (not recorded which). The source material was whole blood.

The DNA for the CDR3 is TGTGCCAGCACGCCTCGGGGGGGACAAGAGACCCAGTACTTC. Translating it yields CASTPRGGQETQYF. The chain recombines TRBV12-3 or TRBV12-4 with TRBJ2-5; TRBD2 matches at 8 bases. V lost 7 bases to trimming and J lost 2 bases; unmatched junction nucleotides: 6. The CDR3 is 14 amino acids.